These T cell receptor beta chains were read from a single sample in a study of blood T cell repertoires in COVID-19. TCRdb's table, derived via immunoSEQ multiplex PCR, lists solely in-frame clones and lacks some. The sample contains about 320,000 clones, roughly 83% of which appear only once. Sequencing input: peripheral blood. The receptors here all came from a woman between 50 and 59 years old with acute or convalescent COVID-19. Each CDR3 is given with its conserved first and last residue. Fields, in order: D gene, V gene, J gene, clone size, CDR3 DNA, CDR3 protein. D genes are given only for firm matches. Only part of the rows carry a size: once, few, many, or a class if the clone is expanded.

NA,TRBV6-5,TRBJ1-1,NA,TGTGCCAGCAGTTACTCGATCTCCCAGGGCGGCACTGAAGCTTTCTTT,CASSYSISQGGTEAFF
NA,TRBV28,TRBJ1-2,NA,TGTGCCAGCAGCCCGGGGGTTTACTATGGCTACACCTTC,CASSPGVYYGYTF
TRBD1,TRBV20-1,TRBJ2-2,NA,TGCAGTGCTAGTGTACCGGGACAGACGAACACCGGGGAGCTGTTTTTT,CSASVPGQTNTGELFF
NA,TRBV7-2,TRBJ1-5,NA,TGTGCCAGCAGCTTAGCGGTGGTGGCAGGGTGGGCAAATCAGCCCCAGCATTTT,CASSLAVVAGWANQPQHF
NA,TRBV7-8,TRBJ1-4,NA,TGTGCCAGCACGCTCGGACATCAGGATGAAAAACTGTTTTTT,CASTLGHQDEKLFF
TRBD2,TRBV9,TRBJ2-7,NA,TGTGCCTGGGGCGGGGGGTGGTACGAGCAGTACTTC,CAWGGGWYEQYF
NA,TRBV5-1,TRBJ2-7,NA,TGCGCCAGCAGCTTGGGGGTCTCAGGGTATCAAGAGCAGTACTTC,CASSLGVSGYQEQYF
TRBD1,TRBV3-1/TRBV3-2,TRBJ1-2,NA,TGTGCCAGCAGCCCCCGGGACAGGGGACACTATGGCTACACCTTC,CASSPRDRGHYGYTF
NA,TRBV5-1,TRBJ2-7,NA,TGCGCCAGCAGCTTGGACGAGGGAAAAACCTACGAGCAGTACTTC,CASSLDEGKTYEQYF
TRBD2,TRBV5-1,TRBJ2-7,once,TGCGCCAGCAGTTCGGGAGGGCCCTACGAGCAGTACTTC,CASSSGGPYEQYF
TRBD2,TRBV28,TRBJ2-3,NA,TGTGCCAGCAGTTTACCAGGCCGGACTAGCGGGAGCGCACCGGATACGCAGTATTTT,CASSLPGRTSGSAPDTQYF
TRBD2,TRBV9,TRBJ2-2,NA,TGTGCCAGCAGCGACTCCCGGCTGGCTAGCGGGATTCACACCGGGGAGCTGTTTTTT,CASSDSRLASGIHTGELFF
NA,TRBV3-1/TRBV3-2,TRBJ1-3,once,TGTGCCAGCAGCCGACGGGACTCTGGAAACACCATATATTTT,CASSRRDSGNTIYF
NA,TRBV27,TRBJ1-4,NA,TGTGCCAGCAGTTTTAACGGGGGGACGAATGAAAAACTGTTTTTT,CASSFNGGTNEKLFF
TRBD2,TRBV2,TRBJ2-1,NA,TGTGCCAGCAGCTTACTAGCGGGGGACAATGAGCAGTTCTTC,CASSLLAGDNEQFF
TRBD1,TRBV7-2,TRBJ2-5,NA,TGTGCCAGCAGCCGGGACAGGGGGCCGGAGACCCAGTACTTC,CASSRDRGPETQYF